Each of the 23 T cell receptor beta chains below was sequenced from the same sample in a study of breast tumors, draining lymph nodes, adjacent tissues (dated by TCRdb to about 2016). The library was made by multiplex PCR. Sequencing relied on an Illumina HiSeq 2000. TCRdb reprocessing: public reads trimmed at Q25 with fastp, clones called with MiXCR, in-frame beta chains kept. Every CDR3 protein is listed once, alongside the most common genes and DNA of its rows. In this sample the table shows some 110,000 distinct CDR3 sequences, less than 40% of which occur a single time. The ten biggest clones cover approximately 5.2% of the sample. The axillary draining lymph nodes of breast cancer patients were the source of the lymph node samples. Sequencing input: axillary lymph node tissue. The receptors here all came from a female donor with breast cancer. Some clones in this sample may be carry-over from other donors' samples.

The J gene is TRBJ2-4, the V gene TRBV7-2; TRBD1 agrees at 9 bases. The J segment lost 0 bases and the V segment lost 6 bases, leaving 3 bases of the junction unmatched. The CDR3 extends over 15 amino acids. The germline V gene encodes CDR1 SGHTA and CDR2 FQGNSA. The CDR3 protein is CASRPDRGAKNIQYF. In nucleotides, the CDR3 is TGTGCCAGCAGACCGGACAGGGGAGCCAAAAACATTCAGTACTTC.

CDR3 coding DNA: TGTGCCAGCAGCTGGGCAGGGGAGGGCACTGAAGCTTTCTTT. Translating gives CASSWAGEGTEAFF. The J gene is TRBJ1-1, the V gene TRBV11-2; possible D gene TRBD1, 6 bases. CDR1 and CDR2 from the germline V gene are SGHAT and FQNNGV. CDR3 length: 14 amino acids. V lost 4 bases, J lost 4 bases, and 13 bases lay in between.

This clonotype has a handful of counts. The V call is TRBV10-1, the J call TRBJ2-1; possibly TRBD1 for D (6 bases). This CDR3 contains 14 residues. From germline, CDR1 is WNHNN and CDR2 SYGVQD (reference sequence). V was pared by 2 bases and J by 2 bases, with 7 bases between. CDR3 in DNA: TGCGCCAGCAGTGAGACAGGGACCTACAATGAGCAGTTCTTC. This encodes CASSETGTYNEQFF.

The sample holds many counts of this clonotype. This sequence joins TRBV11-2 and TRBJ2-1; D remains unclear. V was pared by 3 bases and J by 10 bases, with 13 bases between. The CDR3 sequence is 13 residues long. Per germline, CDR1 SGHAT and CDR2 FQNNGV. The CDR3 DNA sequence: TGTGCCAGCAGCTTTATGCTAACCATAGAGCAGTTCTTC. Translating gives CASSFMLTIEQFF.

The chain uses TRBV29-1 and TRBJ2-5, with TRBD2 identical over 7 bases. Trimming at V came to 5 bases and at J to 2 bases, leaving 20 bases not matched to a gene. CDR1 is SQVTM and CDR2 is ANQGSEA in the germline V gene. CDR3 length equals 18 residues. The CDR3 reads CSVQAGIWTQIPQETQYF. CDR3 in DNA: TGCAGCGTTCAAGCGGGAATTTGGACGCAAATCCCTCAAGAGACCCAGTACTTC.

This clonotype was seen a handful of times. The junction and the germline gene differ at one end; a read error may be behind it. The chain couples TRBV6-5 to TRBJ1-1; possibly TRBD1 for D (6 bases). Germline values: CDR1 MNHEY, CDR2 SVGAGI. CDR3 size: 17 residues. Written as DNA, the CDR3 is TGTGCCAGCAGTTATCCCCCCCCTCTGGGGGGCGGCACTGAAGCCTTCTTT. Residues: CASSYPPPLGGGTEAFF.

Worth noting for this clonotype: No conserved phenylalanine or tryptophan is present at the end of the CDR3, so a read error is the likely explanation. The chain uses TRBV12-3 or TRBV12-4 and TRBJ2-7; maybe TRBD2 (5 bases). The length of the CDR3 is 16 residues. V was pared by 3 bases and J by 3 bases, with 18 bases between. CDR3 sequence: CASSFPPPRRGYEQYY. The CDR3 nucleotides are TGTGCCAGCAGTTTCCCCCCCCCGAGACGGGGCTACGAGCAGTACTAC.

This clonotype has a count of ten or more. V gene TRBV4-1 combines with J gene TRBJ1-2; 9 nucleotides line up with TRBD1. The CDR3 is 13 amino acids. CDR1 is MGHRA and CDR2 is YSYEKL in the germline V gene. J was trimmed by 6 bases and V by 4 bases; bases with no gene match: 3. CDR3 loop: CASSPDRGHGYTF. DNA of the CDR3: TGCGCCAGCAGCCCGGACAGGGGCCATGGCTACACCTTC.

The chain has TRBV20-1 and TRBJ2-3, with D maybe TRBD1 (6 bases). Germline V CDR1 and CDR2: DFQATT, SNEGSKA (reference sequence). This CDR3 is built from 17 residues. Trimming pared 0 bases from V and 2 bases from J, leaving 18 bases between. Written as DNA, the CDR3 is TGCAGTGCTAGAGACCCCAGGGGACGGGCGGTCACAGATACGCAGTATTTT. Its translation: CSARDPRGRAVTDTQYF.

CDR3 in amino acids: CASTTGGALETQYF. For the CDR3, the DNA is TGTGCCAGCACCACAGGGGGCGCGTTGGAGACCCAGTACTTC. This rearrangement joins TRBV2 to TRBJ2-5; 9 positions match TRBD1. Germline assignment: CDR1 SNHLY and CDR2 FYNNEI. V lost 7 bases and J lost 5; bases outside the gene matches: 8. The CDR3 has 14 amino acids.

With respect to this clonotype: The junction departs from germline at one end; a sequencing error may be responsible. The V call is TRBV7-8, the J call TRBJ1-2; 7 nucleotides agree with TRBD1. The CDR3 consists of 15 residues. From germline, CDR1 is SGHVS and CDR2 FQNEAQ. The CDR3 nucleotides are TGTGCCAGCAGCCCGACGACAGGGCCGAGCTCTGGAAACCCCTTC. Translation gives CASSPTTGPSSGNPF.

Written as DNA, the CDR3 is TGCAGTGCTAGATCCGGCGGGGTTGGTCAGCCCCAGCATTTT. Translated: CSARSGGVGQPQHF. The chain has TRBV20-1 and TRBJ1-5; D ambiguous. Germline V lookup: CDR1 DFQATT, CDR2 SNEGSKA (reference sequence). V lost 2 bases and J lost 6, with 14 bases in between. CDR3 size: 14 residues.

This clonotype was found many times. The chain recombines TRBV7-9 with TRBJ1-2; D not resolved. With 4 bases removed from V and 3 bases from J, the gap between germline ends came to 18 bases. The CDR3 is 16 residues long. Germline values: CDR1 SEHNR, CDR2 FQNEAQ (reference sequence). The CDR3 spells CASSSRDRSIYYGYTF. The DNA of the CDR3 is TGTGCCAGCAGCTCGCGAGATCGTAGTATATACTATGGCTACACCTTC.

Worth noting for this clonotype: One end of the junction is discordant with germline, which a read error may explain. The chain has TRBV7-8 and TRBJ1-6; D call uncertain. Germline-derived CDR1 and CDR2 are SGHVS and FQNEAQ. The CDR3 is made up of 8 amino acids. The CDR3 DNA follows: TGTGCCAGCAGCCCCCGCCACTTT. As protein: CASSPRHF. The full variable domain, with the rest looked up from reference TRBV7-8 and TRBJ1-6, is GAGVSQSPRYKVAKRGQDVALRCDPISGHVSLFWYQQALGQGPEFLTYFQNEAQLDKSGLPSDRFFAERPEGSVSTLKIQRTQQEDSAVYLCASSPRHFGNGTRLTVT.

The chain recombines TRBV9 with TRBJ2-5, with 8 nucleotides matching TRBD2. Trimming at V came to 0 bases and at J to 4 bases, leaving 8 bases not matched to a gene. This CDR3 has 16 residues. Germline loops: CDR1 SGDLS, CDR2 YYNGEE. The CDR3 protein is CASSVAGGLFRETQYF. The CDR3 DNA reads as TGTGCCAGCAGCGTAGCGGGGGGGCTTTTTCGAGAGACCCAGTACTTC.

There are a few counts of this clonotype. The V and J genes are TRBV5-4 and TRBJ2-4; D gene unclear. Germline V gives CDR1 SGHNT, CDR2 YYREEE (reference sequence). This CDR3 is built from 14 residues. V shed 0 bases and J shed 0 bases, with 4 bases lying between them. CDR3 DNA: TGTGCCAGCAGCTTGGACATAGCCAAAAACATTCAGTACTTC. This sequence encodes CASSLDIAKNIQYF.

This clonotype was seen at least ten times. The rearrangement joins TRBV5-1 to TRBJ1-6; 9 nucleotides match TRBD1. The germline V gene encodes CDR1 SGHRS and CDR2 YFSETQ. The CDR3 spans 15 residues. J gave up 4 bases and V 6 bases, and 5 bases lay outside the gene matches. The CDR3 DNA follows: TGCGCCAGCAACTTAGACAGGGGGTATAATTCACCCCTCCACTTT. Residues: CASNLDRGYNSPLHF.

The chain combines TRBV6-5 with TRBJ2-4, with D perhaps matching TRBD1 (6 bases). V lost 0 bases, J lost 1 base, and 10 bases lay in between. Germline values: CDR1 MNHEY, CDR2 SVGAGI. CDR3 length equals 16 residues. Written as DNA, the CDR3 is TGTGCCAGCAGTTACTCGTCCCAGGGGGCCAAAAACATTCAGTACTTC. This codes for CASSYSSQGAKNIQYF.

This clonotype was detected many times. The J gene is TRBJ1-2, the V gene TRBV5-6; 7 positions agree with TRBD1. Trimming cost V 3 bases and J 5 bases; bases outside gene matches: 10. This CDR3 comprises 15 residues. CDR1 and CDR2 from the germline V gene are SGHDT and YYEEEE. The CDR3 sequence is CASSSISGGQYGYTF. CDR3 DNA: TGTGCCAGCAGCTCCATTTCAGGGGGGCAATATGGCTACACCTTC. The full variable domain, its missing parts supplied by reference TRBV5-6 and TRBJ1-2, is DAGVTQSPTHLIKTRGQQVTLRCSPKSGHDTVSWYQQALGQGPQFIFQYYEEEERQRGNFPDRFSGHQFPNYSSELNVNALLLGDSALYLCASSSISGGQYGYTFGSGTRLTVV.

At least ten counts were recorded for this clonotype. The CDR3 sequence is CASSPSGGAREQFF. The CDR3 nucleotides are TGTGCCAGCAGCCCTAGCGGGGGGGCGCGAGAGCAGTTCTTC. This rearrangement joins TRBV7-8 to TRBJ2-1; 12 nucleotides align to TRBD2. J lost 10 bases, V lost 5 bases, and 6 bases had no gene match. Looked up from germline, CDR1 is SGHVS and CDR2 is FQNEAQ. The CDR3 covers 14 residues.

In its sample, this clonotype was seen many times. CDR3 region: CASSGQARALYGYTF. CDR3 nucleotides: TGTGCCAGCAGCGGACAGGCGCGAGCCCTCTATGGCTACACCTTC. The chain has TRBV5-6 and TRBJ1-2, with TRBD1 matching over 7 bases. CDR3 length equals 15 residues. After removal of 4 bases from V and 4 bases from J, the junction contained 10 bases not matched to a gene. Germline V gives CDR1 SGHDT, CDR2 YYEEEE. The variable domain in full, completed from reference TRBV5-6 and TRBJ1-2, reads DAGVTQSPTHLIKTRGQQVTLRCSPKSGHDTVSWYQQALGQGPQFIFQYYEEEERQRGNFPDRFSGHQFPNYSSELNVNALLLGDSALYLCASSGQARALYGYTFGSGTRLTVV.

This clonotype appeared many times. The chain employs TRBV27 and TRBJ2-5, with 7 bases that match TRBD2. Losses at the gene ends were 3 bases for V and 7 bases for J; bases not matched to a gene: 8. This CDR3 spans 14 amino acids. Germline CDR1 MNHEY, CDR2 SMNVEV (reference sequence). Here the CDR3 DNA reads TGTGCCAGCAGTTTCGCAAGCGGGGAAGGGACCCAGTACTTC. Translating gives CASSFASGEGTQYF.

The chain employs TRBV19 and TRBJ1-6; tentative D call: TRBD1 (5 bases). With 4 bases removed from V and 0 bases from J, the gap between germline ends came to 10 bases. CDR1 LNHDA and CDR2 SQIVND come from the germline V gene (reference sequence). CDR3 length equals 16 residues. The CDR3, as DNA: TGTGCCAGTAGTAAACAGGAAAGCTCCTATAATTCACCCCTCCACTTT. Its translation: CASSKQESSYNSPLHF.